This TCR beta chain was sequenced during a study of blood T cell repertoires in COVID-19. Study-wide context: Acute-phase and convalescent COVID-19 samples originated in the United States, Italy and Spain.

With 5 bases removed from V and 4 bases from J, the gap between germline ends came to 17 bases. This CDR3 contains 15 residues. CDR1 is MNHEY and CDR2 is SVGEGT in the germline V gene. Produced via immunoSEQ multiplex PCR; TCRdb's table is partial and in-frame only. The sample yields 100,000 to 150,000 clones, 65% to 90% seen once. Material for sequencing was peripheral blood. The gene calls are TRBV6-2 or TRBV6-3 and TRBJ1-1; no reliable D call. The TCR sequence derives from an elderly woman with acute or convalescent COVID-19. Here the CDR3 DNA reads TGTGCCAGCAGTCCGAGTGTTGGAGGGATCACTGAAGCTTTCTTT. Translation: CASSPSVGGITEAFF.